This T cell receptor beta chain appears in the sequencing data of a study of shared clonotypes between healthy human individuals. Data came from immunoSEQ multiplex PCR; TCRdb stores just in-frame clones and leaves some out. The sample contains over a million clones, 60% to 80% of which appear only once. Trimming stripped 6 bases from V and 0 bases from J, with 18 bases between. CDR1 and CDR2 (germline): MDHEN, SYDVKM. The CDR3 is 16 amino acids. Sequencing was done on a sample of memory CD4+ T cells sorted from blood. The subset here: CD45RA-negative fraction. This chain uses TRBV28 with TRBJ2-7; no firm D call. The sequence came from a man younger than 35 in good health. CDR3 region: CASSAPGRVSSYEQYF. CDR3 DNA sequence: TGTGCCAGCAGCGCGCCAGGTAGAGTAAGCTCCTACGAGCAGTACTTC.